These T cell receptor beta chains were read from a single sample in a study of shared clonotypes between healthy human individuals. Using immunoSEQ multiplex PCR, the repertoire was profiled, and TCRdb retains in-frame clones only, with some absent. The top ten clones hold 0.4% to 0.55% of a sample with 800,000 to 1,200,000 clones, around three quarters of them seen once. The sequenced sample was memory CD4+ T cells from PBMCs. The receptors derive from a young man in good health. Some clones in this sample may be carry-over from other donors' samples. Each CDR3 is given with its conserved first and last residue. The D gene is left open where the match is weak. Some rows have no size entry. The others give once, few or many, or a class for an expanded clone.

v_call: TRBV9; clone_size: .; j_call: TRBJ2-2; d_call: .; cdr3_nt: TGTGCCAGCAGCGTAGATCCGGGAGCAAACACCGGGGAGCTGTTTTTT; cdr3_aa: CASSVDPGANTGELFF
v_call: TRBV7-3; clone_size: few; j_call: TRBJ2-5; d_call: .; cdr3_nt: TGTGCCAGCAGCTCAGACAGAACAGAGACCCAGTACTTC; cdr3_aa: CASSSDRTETQYF
v_call: TRBV2; clone_size: few; j_call: TRBJ1-1; d_call: .; cdr3_nt: TGTGCCAGCAGAATATTTGCGAATACTGAAGCTTTCTTT; cdr3_aa: CASRIFANTEAFF
v_call: TRBV28; clone_size: .; j_call: TRBJ2-7; d_call: TRBD2; cdr3_nt: TGTGCCAGCAGTACTTACTCACCGACGCGCAAGCGGGAATACGGTTACGAGCAGTACTTC; cdr3_aa: CASSTYSPTRKREYGYEQYF
v_call: TRBV30; clone_size: .; j_call: TRBJ2-3; d_call: .; cdr3_nt: TGTGCCTGGAGTGTACCTCAGGGGTTAGATACGCAGTATTTT; cdr3_aa: CAWSVPQGLDTQYF
v_call: TRBV5-1; clone_size: .; j_call: TRBJ1-1; d_call: .; cdr3_nt: TGTGCCAGCACCCACATTAATGAGGGACGTCGGGCTTTCTTT; cdr3_aa: CASTHINEGRRAFF
v_call: TRBV19; clone_size: few; j_call: TRBJ1-1; d_call: .; cdr3_nt: TGTGCCAGTAGTCCCCGGACGTTGAACACTGAAGCTTTCTTT; cdr3_aa: CASSPRTLNTEAFF
v_call: TRBV4-1; clone_size: .; j_call: TRBJ1-1; d_call: .; cdr3_nt: TGCGCCAGCAGCGCTACCGAGGGGGGTTACACTGAAGCTTTCTTT; cdr3_aa: CASSATEGGYTEAFF
v_call: TRBV30; clone_size: .; j_call: TRBJ2-3; d_call: TRBD2; cdr3_nt: TGTGCCTGGAGGCCCGGACTAGCGGGAGAGGCAGATACGCAGTATTTT; cdr3_aa: CAWRPGLAGEADTQYF
v_call: TRBV4-2; clone_size: few; j_call: TRBJ1-5; d_call: .; cdr3_nt: TGTGCCAGCAGCATGCAACTCGGTCAGCCCCAGCATTTT; cdr3_aa: CASSMQLGQPQHF
v_call: TRBV6-1; clone_size: .; j_call: TRBJ1-5; d_call: .; cdr3_nt: TGTGCCAGCAGTGAATTCTATAGCAATCAGCCCCAGCATTTT; cdr3_aa: CASSEFYSNQPQHF
v_call: TRBV2; clone_size: .; j_call: TRBJ2-7; d_call: TRBD2; cdr3_nt: TGTGCCAGCAGTGAAGGGACTAGCGGCTCCTACGAGCAGTACTTC; cdr3_aa: CASSEGTSGSYEQYF
v_call: TRBV27; clone_size: .; j_call: TRBJ1-1; d_call: TRBD1; cdr3_nt: TGTGCCAGCAGTCCCCTCGGAGGGGGCGGTTTTGGAAAGTCCCGCACTGAAGCTTTCTTT; cdr3_aa: CASSPLGGGGFGKSRTEAFF
v_call: TRBV6-6; clone_size: .; j_call: TRBJ1-4; d_call: .; cdr3_nt: TGTGCCAGCACTCCTGGGGGGCGCCATGAAAAACTGTTTTTT; cdr3_aa: CASTPGGRHEKLFF
v_call: TRBV27; clone_size: .; j_call: TRBJ2-7; d_call: .; cdr3_nt: TGTGCCAGCAGTTTAATAAGGAGCGGCTCCTACGAGCAGTACTTC; cdr3_aa: CASSLIRSGSYEQYF
v_call: TRBV28; clone_size: .; j_call: TRBJ1-2; d_call: .; cdr3_nt: TGTGCCAGCAGTCGGGGGGCGCGGGTTAACTATGGCTACACCTTC; cdr3_aa: CASSRGARVNYGYTF
v_call: TRBV5-1; clone_size: .; j_call: TRBJ2-6; d_call: TRBD1; cdr3_nt: TGCGCCAGCAGCTTAGGACAGGGGGTGACTAGCGCTGACTCTGGGGCCAACGTCCTGACTTTC; cdr3_aa: CASSLGQGVTSADSGANVLTF
v_call: TRBV28; clone_size: .; j_call: TRBJ2-3; d_call: .; cdr3_nt: TGTGCCAGCAGTCTCACAGGCGGCGCCGGGAAAACAGATACGCAGTATTTT; cdr3_aa: CASSLTGGAGKTDTQYF
v_call: TRBV5-4; clone_size: .; j_call: TRBJ1-2; d_call: .; cdr3_nt: TGTGCCAGCAGCTTGTATGGAGGAGCAAGTAACTATGGCTACACCTTC; cdr3_aa: CASSLYGGASNYGYTF
v_call: TRBV5-1; clone_size: .; j_call: TRBJ2-7; d_call: TRBD1; cdr3_nt: TGCGCCAGCAAACCCGGGACAGGACAGTACGAGCAGTACTTC; cdr3_aa: CASKPGTGQYEQYF
v_call: TRBV9; clone_size: .; j_call: TRBJ2-1; d_call: .; cdr3_nt: TGTGCCAGCAGCTACACTAGGGGTTCCTACAATGAGCAGTTCTTC; cdr3_aa: CASSYTRGSYNEQFF
v_call: TRBV10-3; clone_size: .; j_call: TRBJ2-3; d_call: TRBD1; cdr3_nt: TGTGCCATCAGAACCGGGACAGGGGGTTTAACAGATACGCAGTATTTT; cdr3_aa: CAIRTGTGGLTDTQYF
v_call: TRBV18; clone_size: .; j_call: TRBJ2-1; d_call: .; cdr3_nt: TGTGCCAGCTCAGTTTCTCGTCCTAGTTTGAATGAGCAGTTCTTC; cdr3_aa: CASSVSRPSLNEQFF
v_call: TRBV6-1; clone_size: .; j_call: TRBJ2-7; d_call: .; cdr3_nt: TGTGCCAGCAGAAGGGACGGGGCCCACGAGCAGTACTTC; cdr3_aa: CASRRDGAHEQYF
v_call: TRBV29-1; clone_size: .; j_call: TRBJ2-7; d_call: .; cdr3_nt: TGCAGCGTTGGTGTAGGGGACGAGCAGTACTTC; cdr3_aa: CSVGVGDEQYF
v_call: TRBV30; clone_size: .; j_call: TRBJ1-4; d_call: .; cdr3_nt: TGTGCCTGGAGTGTCCCGGGAGGGAGGGAAAAACTGTTTTTT; cdr3_aa: CAWSVPGGREKLFF
v_call: TRBV6-5; clone_size: .; j_call: TRBJ2-1; d_call: .; cdr3_nt: TGTGCCAGCAGCCCCCGCGACAATGAGCAGTTCTTC; cdr3_aa: CASSPRDNEQFF
v_call: TRBV11-3; clone_size: .; j_call: TRBJ2-7; d_call: TRBD2; cdr3_nt: TGTGCCAGCAGCCCGGCCGGAGGAGCGGGAGTCTACGAGCAGTACTTC; cdr3_aa: CASSPAGGAGVYEQYF
v_call: TRBV6-6; clone_size: .; j_call: TRBJ2-7; d_call: .; cdr3_nt: TGTGCCAGCAGTTACCGTTCGTCCTACGAGCAGTACTTC; cdr3_aa: CASSYRSSYEQYF
v_call: TRBV6-6; clone_size: .; j_call: TRBJ2-2; d_call: TRBD2; cdr3_nt: TGTGCCAGCAGTTACTCCGGTGGGAGGGCCGGGGAGCTGTTTTTT; cdr3_aa: CASSYSGGRAGELFF
v_call: TRBV6-1; clone_size: once; j_call: TRBJ2-7; d_call: .; cdr3_nt: TGTGCCAGCAGGGACGGGAGCTCCTACGAGCAGTACTTC; cdr3_aa: CASRDGSSYEQYF
v_call: TRBV28; clone_size: .; j_call: TRBJ1-2; d_call: .; cdr3_nt: TGTGCCAGCAGTTTTCTGTGGGATAACTATGGCTACACCTTC; cdr3_aa: CASSFLWDNYGYTF
v_call: TRBV9; clone_size: .; j_call: TRBJ2-1; d_call: .; cdr3_nt: TGTGCCAGCAGCGTAGGTAGCGCCTCCGCCCCTCAGTTCTTC; cdr3_aa: CASSVGSASAPQFF
v_call: TRBV28; clone_size: .; j_call: TRBJ1-1; d_call: .; cdr3_nt: TGTGCCAGCAGTTCCTCGGGCCTGAACACTGAAGCTTTCTTT; cdr3_aa: CASSSSGLNTEAFF
v_call: TRBV7-3; clone_size: .; j_call: TRBJ2-2; d_call: .; cdr3_nt: TGTGCCAGCAGCTTAAAGGGGACCTCCGGCGGGGAGCTGTTTTTT; cdr3_aa: CASSLKGTSGGELFF
v_call: TRBV7-9; clone_size: .; j_call: TRBJ2-1; d_call: .; cdr3_nt: TGTGCCAGCAGCTTAGAGGCGGGCGTTGAGCAGTTCTTC; cdr3_aa: CASSLEAGVEQFF
v_call: TRBV5-1; clone_size: .; j_call: TRBJ2-7; d_call: .; cdr3_nt: TGCGCCAGCAGCGGGGGAAGGGGCTACGAGCAGTACTTC; cdr3_aa: CASSGGRGYEQYF
v_call: TRBV5-4; clone_size: .; j_call: TRBJ2-7; d_call: .; cdr3_nt: TGTGCCAGCAGCTCCTCCAACTACGAGCAGTACTTC; cdr3_aa: CASSSSNYEQYF
v_call: TRBV14; clone_size: few; j_call: TRBJ2-2; d_call: .; cdr3_nt: TGTGCCAGCAGCCCGCAACAGGCGAACACCGGGGAGCTGTTTTTT; cdr3_aa: CASSPQQANTGELFF